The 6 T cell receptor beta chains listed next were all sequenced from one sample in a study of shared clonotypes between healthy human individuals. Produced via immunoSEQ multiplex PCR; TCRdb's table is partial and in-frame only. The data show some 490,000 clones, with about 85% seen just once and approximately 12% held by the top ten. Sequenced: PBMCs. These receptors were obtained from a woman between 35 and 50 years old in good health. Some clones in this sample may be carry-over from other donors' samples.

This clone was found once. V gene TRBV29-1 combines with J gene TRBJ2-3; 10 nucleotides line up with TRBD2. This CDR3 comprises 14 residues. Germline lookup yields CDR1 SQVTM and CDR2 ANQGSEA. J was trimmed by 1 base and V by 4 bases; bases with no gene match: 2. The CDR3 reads CSVVLAGGTDTQYF. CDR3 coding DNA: TGCAGCGTTGTCCTAGCGGGAGGCACAGATACGCAGTATTTT.

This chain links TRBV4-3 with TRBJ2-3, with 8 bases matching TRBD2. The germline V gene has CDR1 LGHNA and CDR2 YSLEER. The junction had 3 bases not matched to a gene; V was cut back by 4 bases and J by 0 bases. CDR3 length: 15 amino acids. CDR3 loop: CASSLSGASTDTQYF. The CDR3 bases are TGCGCCAGCAGCCTTAGCGGGGCTAGCACAGATACGCAGTATTTT.

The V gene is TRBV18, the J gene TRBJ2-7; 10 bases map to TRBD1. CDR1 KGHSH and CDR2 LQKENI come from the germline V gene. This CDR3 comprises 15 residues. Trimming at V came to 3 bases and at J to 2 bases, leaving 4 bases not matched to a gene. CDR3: CASSPPGQGTYEQYF. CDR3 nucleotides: TGTGCCAGCTCACCCCCGGGACAGGGGACCTACGAGCAGTACTTC.

The CDR3 DNA reads as TGTGCCAGTAGTCGACAGGACGTCGGTGACTATGGCTACACCTTC. Translated: CASSRQDVGDYGYTF. This chain connects TRBV19 to TRBJ1-2; possibly TRBD1 for D (6 bases). Trimming took 5 bases from V and 3 from J, leaving 16 bases between them. The CDR3 contains 15 residues. Germline CDR1 LNHDA, CDR2 SQIVND (reference sequence).

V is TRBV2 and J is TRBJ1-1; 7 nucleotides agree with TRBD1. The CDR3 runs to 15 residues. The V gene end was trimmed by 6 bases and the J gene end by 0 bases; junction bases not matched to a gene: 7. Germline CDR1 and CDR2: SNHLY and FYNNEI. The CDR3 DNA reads TGTGCCAGCAGACGAGAGACAGGGATGAACACTGAAGCTTTCTTT. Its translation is CASRRETGMNTEAFF.

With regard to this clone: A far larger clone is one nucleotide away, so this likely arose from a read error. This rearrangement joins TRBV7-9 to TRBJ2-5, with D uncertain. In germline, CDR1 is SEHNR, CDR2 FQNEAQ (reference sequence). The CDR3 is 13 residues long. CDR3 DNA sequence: TGTGCCAGCAGCTTGATGTCAATAGAGACCCTGTACTTC. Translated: CASSLMSIETLYF. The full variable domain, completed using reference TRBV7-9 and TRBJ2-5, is DTGVSQNPRHKITKRGQNVTFRCDPISEHNRLYWYRQTLGQGPEFLTYFQNEAQLEKSRLLSDRFSAERPKGSFSTLEIQRTEQGDSAMYLCASSLMSIETLYFGPGTRLLVL.